This T cell receptor beta chain was found in a study of blood T cell repertoires in COVID-19. As for the study in general: The samples span acute and convalescent COVID-19 from the United States, Italy and Spain. T cells, B-cell-depleted T cells, or PBMCs provided the cDNA or gDNA that served as material.

Original processing methods: Amplification with reference gene primers provided the estimates of nucleated cell counts. The data were produced by immunoSEQ multiplex PCR, yet TCRdb's version contains in-frame clones alone and is incomplete. From that table come the V and J calls and clone size; the DNA was used to work out D and trimming. Altogether tens of thousands of clones are present, more than 75% being singletons, with the ten largest covering approximately 22%. This receptor was taken from a human donor in a cohort sampled during active COVID-19. The material sequenced was peripheral blood.

CDR3 in DNA: TGTGCCAGCAGCTTAACCAGGGTTGGTAGGGTAGCTTTCTTT. Protein sequence: CASSLTRVGRVAFF. The J gene is TRBJ1-1, the V gene TRBV7-8; D may be TRBD1 (5 bases). V lost 2 bases, J lost 10 bases, and 17 bases lay in between. CDR3 length: 14 residues. From germline, CDR1 is SGHVS and CDR2 FQNEAQ.